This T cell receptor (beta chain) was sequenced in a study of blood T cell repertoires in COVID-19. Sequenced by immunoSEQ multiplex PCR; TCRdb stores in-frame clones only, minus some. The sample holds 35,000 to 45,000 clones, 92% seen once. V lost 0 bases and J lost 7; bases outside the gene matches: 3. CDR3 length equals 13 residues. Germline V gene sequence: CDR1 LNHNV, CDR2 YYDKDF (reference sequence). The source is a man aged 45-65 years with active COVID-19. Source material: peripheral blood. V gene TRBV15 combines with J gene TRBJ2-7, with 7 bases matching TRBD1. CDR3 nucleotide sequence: TGTGCCACCAGCAGAGAACAGGGGCGAGAGCAGTACTTC. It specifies CATSREQGREQYF.